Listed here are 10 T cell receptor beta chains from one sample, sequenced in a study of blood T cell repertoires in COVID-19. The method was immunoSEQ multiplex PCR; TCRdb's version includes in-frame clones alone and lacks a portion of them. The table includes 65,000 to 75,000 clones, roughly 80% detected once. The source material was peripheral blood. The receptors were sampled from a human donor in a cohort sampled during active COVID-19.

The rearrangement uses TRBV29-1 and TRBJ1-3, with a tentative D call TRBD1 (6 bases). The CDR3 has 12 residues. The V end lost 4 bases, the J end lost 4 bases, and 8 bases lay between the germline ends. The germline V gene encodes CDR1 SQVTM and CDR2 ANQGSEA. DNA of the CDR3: TGCAGCGTTGTAGGGGGAGGAAACACCATATATTTT. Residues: CSVVGGGNTIYF. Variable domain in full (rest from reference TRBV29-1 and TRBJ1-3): SAVISQKPSRDICQRGTSLTIQCQVDSQVTMMFWYRQQPGQSLTLIATANQGSEATYESGFVIDKFPISRPNLTFSTLTVSNMSPEDSSIYLCSVVGGGNTIYFGEGSWLTVV.

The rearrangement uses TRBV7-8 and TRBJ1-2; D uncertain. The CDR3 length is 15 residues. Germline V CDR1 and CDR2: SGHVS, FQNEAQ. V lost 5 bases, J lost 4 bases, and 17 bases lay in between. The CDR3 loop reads CASSPPEGLGYGYTF. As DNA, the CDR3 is TGTGCCAGCAGCCCCCCCGAGGGTTTGGGCTATGGCTACACCTTC.

The chain's CDR3 is CASSAQGTATDTQYF. The CDR3 DNA sequence: TGTGCCAGCAGTGCCCAGGGTACCGCCACAGATACGCAGTATTTT. The chain uses TRBV6-4 and TRBJ2-3, with a possible D match to TRBD1 (5 bases). V was clipped by 4 bases and J by 2 bases, with 13 bases between them. CDR3 length: 15 residues. Looked up from germline, CDR1 is MRHNA and CDR2 is SNTAGT.

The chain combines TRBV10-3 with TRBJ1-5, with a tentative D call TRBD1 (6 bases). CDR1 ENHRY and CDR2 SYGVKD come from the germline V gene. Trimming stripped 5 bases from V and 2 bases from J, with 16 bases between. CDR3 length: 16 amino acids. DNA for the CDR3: TGTGCCATCAGTCGAAGGGGGGGGGAGGGCAATCAGCCCCAGCATTTT. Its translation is CAISRRGGEGNQPQHF.

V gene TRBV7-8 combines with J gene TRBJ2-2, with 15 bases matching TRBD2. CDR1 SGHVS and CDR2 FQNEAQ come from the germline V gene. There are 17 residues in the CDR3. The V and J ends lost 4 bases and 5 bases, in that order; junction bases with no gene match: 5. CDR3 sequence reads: CASSWTSGGARTGELFF. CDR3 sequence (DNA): TGTGCCAGCAGCTGGACTAGCGGGGGGGCAAGGACCGGGGAGCTGTTTTTT. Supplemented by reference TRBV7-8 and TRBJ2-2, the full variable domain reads GAGVSQSPRYKVAKRGQDVALRCDPISGHVSLFWYQQALGQGPEFLTYFQNEAQLDKSGLPSDRFFAERPEGSVSTLKIQRTQQEDSAVYLCASSWTSGGARTGELFFGEGSRLTVL.

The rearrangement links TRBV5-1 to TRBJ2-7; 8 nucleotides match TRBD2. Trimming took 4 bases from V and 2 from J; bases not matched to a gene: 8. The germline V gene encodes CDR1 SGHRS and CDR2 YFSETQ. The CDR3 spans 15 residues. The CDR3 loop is CASSPIAGSTYEQYF. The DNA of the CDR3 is TGCGCCAGCAGCCCCATAGCGGGGTCAACCTACGAGCAGTACTTC.

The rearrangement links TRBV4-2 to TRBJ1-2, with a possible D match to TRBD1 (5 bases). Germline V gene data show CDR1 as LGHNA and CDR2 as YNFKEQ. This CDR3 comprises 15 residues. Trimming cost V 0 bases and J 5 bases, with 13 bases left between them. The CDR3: CASSQEVGGEYGYTF. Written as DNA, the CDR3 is TGTGCCAGCAGCCAAGAGGTAGGAGGGGAATATGGCTACACCTTC.

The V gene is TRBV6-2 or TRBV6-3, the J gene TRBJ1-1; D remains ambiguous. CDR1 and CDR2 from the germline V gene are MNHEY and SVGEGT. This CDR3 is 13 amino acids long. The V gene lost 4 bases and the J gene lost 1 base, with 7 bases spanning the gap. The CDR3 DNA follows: TGTGCCAGCAGTTGGAGGGCGAACACTGAAGCTTTCTTT. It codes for CASSWRANTEAFF.

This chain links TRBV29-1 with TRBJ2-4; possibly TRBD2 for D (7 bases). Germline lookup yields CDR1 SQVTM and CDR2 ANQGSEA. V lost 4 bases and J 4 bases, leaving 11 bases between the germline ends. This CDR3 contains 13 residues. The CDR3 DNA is TGCAGCGTTGTTGGGGGGGCGAAAAACATTCAGTACTTC. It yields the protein CSVVGGAKNIQYF.

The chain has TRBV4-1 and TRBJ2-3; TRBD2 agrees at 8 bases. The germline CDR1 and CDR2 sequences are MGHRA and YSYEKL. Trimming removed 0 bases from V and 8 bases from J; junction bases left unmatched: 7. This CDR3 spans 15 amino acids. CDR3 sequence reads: CASSQEVAGWGTQYF. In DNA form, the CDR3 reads TGCGCCAGCAGCCAAGAGGTAGCGGGATGGGGTACGCAGTATTTT.